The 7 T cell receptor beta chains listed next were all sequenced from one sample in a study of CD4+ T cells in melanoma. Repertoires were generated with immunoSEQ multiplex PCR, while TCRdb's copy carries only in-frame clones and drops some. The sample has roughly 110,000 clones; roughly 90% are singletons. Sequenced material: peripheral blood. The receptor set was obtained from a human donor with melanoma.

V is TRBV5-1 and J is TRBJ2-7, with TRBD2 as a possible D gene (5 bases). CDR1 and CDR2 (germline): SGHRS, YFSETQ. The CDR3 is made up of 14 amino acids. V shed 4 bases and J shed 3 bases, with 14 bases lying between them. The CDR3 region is CASSAGQAGYEQYF. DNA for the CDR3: TGCGCCAGCAGCGCGGGCCAAGCAGGCTACGAGCAGTACTTC.

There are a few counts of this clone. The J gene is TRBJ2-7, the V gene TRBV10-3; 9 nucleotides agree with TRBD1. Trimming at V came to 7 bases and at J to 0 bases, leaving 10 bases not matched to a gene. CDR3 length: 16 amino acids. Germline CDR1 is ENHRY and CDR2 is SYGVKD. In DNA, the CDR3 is TGTGCCATCAAGGATCCGGGACAGGGAGGCTCCTACGAGCAGTACTTC. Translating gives CAIKDPGQGGSYEQYF.

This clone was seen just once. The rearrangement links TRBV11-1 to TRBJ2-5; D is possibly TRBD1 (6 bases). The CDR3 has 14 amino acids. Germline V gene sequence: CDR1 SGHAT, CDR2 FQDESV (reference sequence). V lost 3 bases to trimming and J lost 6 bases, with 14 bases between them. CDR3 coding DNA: TGTGCCAGCAGCTTTCGCCTTCAGGGGCAGACCCAGTACTTC. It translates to CASSFRLQGQTQYF. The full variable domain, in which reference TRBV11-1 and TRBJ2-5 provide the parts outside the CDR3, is EAEVAQSPRYKITEKSQAVAFWCDPISGHATLYWYRQILGQGPELLVQFQDESVVDDSQLPKDRFSAERLKGVDSTLKIQPAELGDSAMYLCASSFRLQGQTQYFGPGTRLLVL.

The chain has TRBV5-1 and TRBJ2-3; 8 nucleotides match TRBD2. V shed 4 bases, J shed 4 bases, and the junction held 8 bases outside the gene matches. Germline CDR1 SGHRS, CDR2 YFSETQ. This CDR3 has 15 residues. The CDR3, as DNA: TGCGCCAGCAGCGCGGGGGGTGCGGGACCAGATACGCAGTATTTT. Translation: CASSAGGAGPDTQYF.

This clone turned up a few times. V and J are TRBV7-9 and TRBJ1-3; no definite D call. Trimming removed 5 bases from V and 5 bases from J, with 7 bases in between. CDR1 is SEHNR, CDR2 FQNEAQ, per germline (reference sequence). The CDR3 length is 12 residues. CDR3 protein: CASSVSRNTIYF. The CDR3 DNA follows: TGTGCCAGCAGCGTATCGCGAAACACCATATATTTT.

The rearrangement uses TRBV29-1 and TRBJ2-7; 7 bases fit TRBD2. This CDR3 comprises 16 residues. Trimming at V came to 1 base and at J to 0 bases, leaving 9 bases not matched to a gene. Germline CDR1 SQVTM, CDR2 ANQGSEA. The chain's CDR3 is CSVEGWEGRGSYEQYF. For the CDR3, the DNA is TGCAGCGTTGAAGGTTGGGAGGGGAGGGGCTCCTACGAGCAGTACTTC.

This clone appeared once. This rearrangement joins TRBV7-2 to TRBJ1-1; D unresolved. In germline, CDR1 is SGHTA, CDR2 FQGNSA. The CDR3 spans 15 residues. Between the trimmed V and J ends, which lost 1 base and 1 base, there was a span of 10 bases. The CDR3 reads CASSLEVRGNTEAFF. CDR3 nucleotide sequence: TGTGCCAGCAGCTTAGAGGTTCGGGGGAACACTGAAGCTTTCTTT.